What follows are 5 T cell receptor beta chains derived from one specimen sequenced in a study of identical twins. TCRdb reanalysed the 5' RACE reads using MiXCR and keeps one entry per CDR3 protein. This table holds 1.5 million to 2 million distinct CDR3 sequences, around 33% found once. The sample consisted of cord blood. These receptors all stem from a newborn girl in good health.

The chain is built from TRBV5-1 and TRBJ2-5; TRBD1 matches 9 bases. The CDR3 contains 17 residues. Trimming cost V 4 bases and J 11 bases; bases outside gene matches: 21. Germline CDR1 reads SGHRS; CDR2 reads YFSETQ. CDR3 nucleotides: TGCGCCAGCAGCCCCGGAAACAGGGGGCGCCTATACAATGAGCAGTACTTC. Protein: CASSPGNRGRLYNEQYF.

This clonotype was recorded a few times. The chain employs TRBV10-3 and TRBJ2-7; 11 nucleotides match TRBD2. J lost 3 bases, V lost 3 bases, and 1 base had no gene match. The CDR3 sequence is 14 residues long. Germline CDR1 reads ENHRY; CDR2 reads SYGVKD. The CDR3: CAISELAGVYEQYF. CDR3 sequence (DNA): TGTGCCATCAGTGAACTAGCGGGGGTCTACGAGCAGTACTTC.

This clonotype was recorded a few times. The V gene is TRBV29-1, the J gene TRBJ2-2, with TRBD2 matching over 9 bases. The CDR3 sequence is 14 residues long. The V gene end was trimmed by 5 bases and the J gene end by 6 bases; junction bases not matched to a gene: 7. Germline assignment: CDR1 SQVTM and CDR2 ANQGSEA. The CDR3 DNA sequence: TGCAGCGTTTTCATGAGGACTAGCGCCGGGGAGCTGTTTTTT. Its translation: CSVFMRTSAGELFF.

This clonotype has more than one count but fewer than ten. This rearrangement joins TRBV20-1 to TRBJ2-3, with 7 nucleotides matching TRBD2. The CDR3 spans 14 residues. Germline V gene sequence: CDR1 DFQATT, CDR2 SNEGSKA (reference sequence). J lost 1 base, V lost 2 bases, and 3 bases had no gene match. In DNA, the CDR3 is TGCAGTGCTAGAAAGACTAGCCGCACAGATACGCAGTATTTT. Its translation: CSARKTSRTDTQYF.

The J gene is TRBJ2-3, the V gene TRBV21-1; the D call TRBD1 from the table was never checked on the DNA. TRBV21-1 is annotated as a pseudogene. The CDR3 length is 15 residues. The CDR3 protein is CASSNLRGRGDTQYF. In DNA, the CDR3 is TGTGCCAGCAGCAATCTTCGGGGCAGGGGGGATACGCAGTATTTT.